A single T cell receptor (beta chain) is shown here with its context. This record belongs to a study of blood T cell repertoires in COVID-19. Across the whole study: The United States, Italy and Spain provided the acute and convalescent COVID-19 samples. From T cells, B-cell-depleted T cells, or PBMCs came the material, which was cDNA or gDNA.

Germline values: CDR1 MNHEY, CDR2 SMNVEV (reference sequence). The CDR3 consists of 14 residues. Trimming took 10 bases from V and 2 from J; bases not matched to a gene: 6. Study processing details: Estimation of nucleated cell counts was performed using reference gene primer amplification. Here immunoSEQ multiplex PCR was the method, and the copy in TCRdb shows in-frame clones only, minus some. V and J calls and clone size are copied from that table; D and trimming were computed from the DNA. The data contain about 220,000 clones, under 90% of them singletons. This chain joins TRBV27 and TRBJ1-2, with 11 bases fitting TRBD1. The TCR comes from a woman aged 35 to 49 with active or convalescent COVID-19. Sequenced: peripheral blood. CDR3: CATSGTGGNYGYTF. In DNA form, the CDR3 reads TGTGCCACCTCCGGGACAGGGGGGAACTATGGCTACACCTTC.